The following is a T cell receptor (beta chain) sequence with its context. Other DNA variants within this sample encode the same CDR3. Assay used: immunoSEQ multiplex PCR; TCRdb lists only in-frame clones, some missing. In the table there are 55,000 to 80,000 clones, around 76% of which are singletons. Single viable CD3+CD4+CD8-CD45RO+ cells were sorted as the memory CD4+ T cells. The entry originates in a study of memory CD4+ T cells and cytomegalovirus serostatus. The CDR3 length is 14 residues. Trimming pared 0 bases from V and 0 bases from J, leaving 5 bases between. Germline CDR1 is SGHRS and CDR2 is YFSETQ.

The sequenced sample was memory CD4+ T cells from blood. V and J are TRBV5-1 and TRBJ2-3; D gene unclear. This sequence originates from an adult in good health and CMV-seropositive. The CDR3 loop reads CASSLEGSTDTQYF. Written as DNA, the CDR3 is TGCGCCAGCAGCTTGGAGGGAAGCACAGATACGCAGTATTTT.